Below are 32 T cell receptor beta chains sequenced from a single sample in a study of cytomegalovirus exposure and HLA in healthy donors. PCR involved 60 Vbeta and 13 Jbeta primers. TCRdb keeps only in-frame clones here, not all; method: immunoSEQ multiplex PCR. The sample contains approximately 150,000 clones, approximately 73% of which appear only once. The specimen sequenced was PBMCs. Receptors originate from a man aged 50 or older in good health and CMV-seronegative.

This clone was seen more than once but under ten times. The chain links TRBV12-5 to TRBJ2-5; 8 bases align to TRBD1. This CDR3 has 15 residues. Per the germline V gene, CDR1 is LGHNT and CDR2 is FRNRAP. Germline trimming cut 6 bases from V and 1 base from J; bases unmatched to any gene: 7. This chain's CDR3 is CASGFYQGAQETQYF. CDR3 sequence (DNA): TGTGCTAGTGGCTTCTATCAGGGGGCCCAAGAGACCCAGTACTTC.

This rearrangement joins TRBV19 to TRBJ2-6; tentative D call: TRBD2 (5 bases). Trimming pared 0 bases from V and 5 bases from J, leaving 14 bases between. Germline loops: CDR1 LNHDA, CDR2 SQIVND (reference sequence). The CDR3 contains 17 residues. CDR3 in amino acids: CASSIEAGRGRANVLTF. Here the CDR3 DNA reads TGTGCCAGTAGTATAGAGGCGGGTCGAGGGAGGGCCAACGTCCTGACTTTC. Looking up the rest from reference TRBV19 and TRBJ2-6 gives the full variable domain: DGGITQSPKYLFRKEGQNVTLSCEQNLNHDAMYWYRQDPGQGLRLIYYSQIVNDFQKGDIAEGYSVSREKKESFPLTVTSAQKNPTAFYLCASSIEAGRGRANVLTFGAGSRLTVL.

This clone was seen a single time. The chain links TRBV11-3 to TRBJ2-4; D might be TRBD2 (5 bases). This CDR3 is built from 13 residues. Trimming stripped 4 bases from V and 8 bases from J, with 12 bases between. Germline-derived CDR1 and CDR2 are SGHNT and YENEEA. CDR3 nucleotides: TGTGCCAGCAGCTCCGGACTGGCCGACATTCAGTACTTC. Its protein is CASSSGLADIQYF. The full variable domain, rest sourced from reference TRBV11-3 and TRBJ2-4, is EAGVVQSPRYKIIEKKQPVAFWCNPISGHNTLYWYLQNLGQGPELLIRYENEEAVDDSQLPKDRFSAERLKGVDSTLKIQPAELGDSAVYLCASSSGLADIQYFGAGTRLSVL.

This chain joins TRBV5-5 and TRBJ1-1; TRBD1 aligns across 10 bases. The J segment lost 1 base and the V segment lost 4 bases, leaving 4 bases of the junction unmatched. Germline values: CDR1 SGHKS, CDR2 YYEKEE (reference sequence). The CDR3 is made up of 15 amino acids. CDR3 sequence (DNA): TGTGCCAGCAGCGCGACAGGGGGCGGGAACACTGAAGCTTTCTTT. It specifies CASSATGGGNTEAFF.

The rearrangement links TRBV7-6 to TRBJ2-5; D is uncertain. Germline V gives CDR1 SGHVS, CDR2 FNYEAQ. CDR3 length: 17 residues. Trimming took 1 base from V and 1 from J, leaving 16 bases between them. CDR3 DNA sequence: TGTGCCAGCAGCTTAGTCCACCCATCTTACTCCCAAGAGACCCAGTACTTC. Translated: CASSLVHPSYSQETQYF.

The V gene is TRBV6-6, the J gene TRBJ1-4; a possible D gene is TRBD1 (5 bases). CDR3 length equals 14 residues. Germline CDR1 is MNHNY and CDR2 is SVGAGI (reference sequence). Trimming took off 7 bases at V and 3 bases at J, with 12 bases between the two ends. As DNA, the CDR3 is TGTGCCAGCACCATGGGGCGTCCTAATGAAAAACTGTTTTTT. Protein sequence: CASTMGRPNEKLFF.

The rearrangement links TRBV4-1 to TRBJ1-1; 8 bases map to TRBD1. V lost 2 bases and J lost 5; bases outside the gene matches: 13. Germline-derived CDR1 and CDR2 are MGHRA and YSYEKL. This CDR3 is built from 17 residues. The CDR3 DNA reads as TGCGCCAGCAGCCAACCGCAGGGGGCAAACCGGGGTACTGAAGCTTTCTTT. It encodes CASSQPQGANRGTEAFF.

The chain recombines TRBV9 with TRBJ1-6; 7 bases are a match to TRBD1. Germline V CDR1 and CDR2: SGDLS, YYNGEE. V trimming: 7 bases; J trimming: 3 bases; junction bases outside the gene matches: 7. This CDR3 is 15 amino acids long. The CDR3 protein is CASSPGGFYNSPLHF. DNA of the CDR3: TGTGCCAGCTCCCCAGGGGGTTTCTATAATTCACCCCTCCACTTT. Combining the CDR3 with reference TRBV9 and TRBJ1-6 gives the whole variable domain DSGVTQTPKHLITATGQRVTLRCSPRSGDLSVYWYQQSLDQGLQFLIQYYNGEERAKGNILERFSAQQFPDLHSELNLSSLELGDSALYFCASSPGGFYNSPLHFGNGTRLTVT.

This clone appeared a single time. CDR3 DNA: TGTGCCAGCAGCCGCCTGGGACAGGGTAACTACGAGCAGTACTTC. As protein: CASSRLGQGNYEQYF. The chain uses TRBV7-8 and TRBJ2-7; TRBD1 agrees at 9 bases. The V and J ends lost 5 bases and 3 bases, in that order; junction bases with no gene match: 8. CDR3 size: 15 residues. The germline V gene has CDR1 SGHVS and CDR2 FQNEAQ.

This clone was observed a handful of times. The chain joins TRBV5-1 to TRBJ1-3; 10 nucleotides match TRBD1. J lost 1 base, V lost 3 bases, and 4 bases had no gene match. In germline, CDR1 is SGHRS, CDR2 YFSETQ. This CDR3 spans 16 amino acids. Here the CDR3 reads CASSWGDRGSGNTIYF. DNA for the CDR3: TGCGCCAGCAGCTGGGGGGACAGGGGTTCTGGAAACACCATATATTTT.

This clone was seen only a few times. This chain uses TRBV5-1 with TRBJ1-4; D remains ambiguous. CDR1 and CDR2 (germline): SGHRS, YFSETQ. Trimming took 3 bases from V and 8 from J, leaving 14 bases between them. CDR3 length: 14 residues. The CDR3 nucleotides are TGCGCCAGCAGCTCCGGCGGGTCTAGGGAAAAACTGTTTTTT. Protein product: CASSSGGSREKLFF.

The chain carries TRBV5-8 and TRBJ2-5; 12 positions match TRBD2. This CDR3 has 17 residues. Germline CDR1 and CDR2: SGHTS and YDEGEE. V trimming: 1 base; J trimming: 2 bases; junction bases outside the gene matches: 6. The CDR3 region has the DNA TGTGCCAGCAGCTTGACTAGACTAGCGGGGGTGCAAGAGACCCAGTACTTC. Its translation is CASSLTRLAGVQETQYF.

The chain has TRBV4-1 and TRBJ2-3; perhaps TRBD1 as D (6 bases). Deletions cut 6 bases from V and 4 bases from J, with 20 bases between. Germline V CDR1 and CDR2: MGHRA, YSYEKL. The CDR3 has 16 amino acids. CDR3: CASRPLWGSGADTQYF. The CDR3 nucleotides read TGCGCCAGCAGGCCCCTTTGGGGGTCAGGGGCAGATACGCAGTATTTT.

This clone was detected ten times or more. The V and J genes are TRBV6-5 and TRBJ2-7; 8 nucleotides agree with TRBD1. Per germline, CDR1 MNHEY and CDR2 SVGAGI. CDR3 length: 14 amino acids. J lost 5 bases, V lost 4 bases, and 7 bases had no gene match. The CDR3 DNA reads as TGTGCCAGCAGTTCTCTCGGACAGGGTCACGAGCAGTACTTC. The encoded protein is CASSSLGQGHEQYF.

J is TRBJ1-5 and V is TRBV5-1, with 7 bases aligning to TRBD1. This CDR3 comprises 15 residues. Germline trimming cut 2 bases from V and 4 bases from J; bases unmatched to any gene: 6. Germline V lookup: CDR1 SGHRS, CDR2 YFSETQ. The CDR3 DNA follows: TGCGCCAGCAGCTTTACAGGGGTCCCTAATCAGCCCCAGCATTTT. It specifies CASSFTGVPNQPQHF.

The rearrangement links TRBV11-2 to TRBJ1-4; D uncertain. Germline CDR1 reads SGHAT; CDR2 reads FQNNGV. The V gene lost 1 base and the J gene lost 3 bases, with 9 bases spanning the gap. The CDR3 totals 15 residues. CDR3 coding DNA: TGTGCCAGCAGCTTAGGTATCGGGTCTAATGAAAAACTGTTTTTT. Amino acids: CASSLGIGSNEKLFF.

The V call is TRBV7-2, the J call TRBJ2-7, with D possibly TRBD1 on 6 matching bases. Germline CDR1 SGHTA, CDR2 FQGNSA. Trimming took off 1 base at V and 0 bases at J, with 10 bases between the two ends. The CDR3 has 15 residues. DNA of the CDR3: TGTGCCAGCAGCTTAGTAACAGGGAGCTCCTACGAGCAGTACTTC. It encodes CASSLVTGSSYEQYF.

The V gene is TRBV7-9, the J gene TRBJ2-7, with TRBD1 identical over 11 bases. This CDR3 has 15 residues. The J segment lost 5 bases and the V segment lost 7 bases, leaving 10 bases of the junction unmatched. From germline, CDR1 is SEHNR and CDR2 FQNEAQ (reference sequence). This CDR3 is CASTLGTGGIDEQYF. CDR3 DNA sequence: TGTGCCAGCACCCTAGGGACAGGGGGTATCGACGAGCAGTACTTC.

This rearrangement joins TRBV10-2 to TRBJ1-2; D call uncertain. The V gene lost 10 bases and the J gene lost 2 bases, with 14 bases spanning the gap. This CDR3 has 13 amino acids. Germline V gene lookup returns CDR1 WSHSY and CDR2 SAAADI. CDR3 in DNA: TGCGCCACCTCACCAGGCTCCAACTATGGCTACACCTTC. Its translation: CATSPGSNYGYTF.

The rearrangement joins TRBV5-1 to TRBJ1-1, with D perhaps TRBD1 (6 bases). The CDR3 extends over 16 amino acids. Looked up from germline, CDR1 is SGHRS and CDR2 is YFSETQ. V shed 1 base and J shed 3 bases, with 16 bases lying between them. The chain's CDR3 is CASSLWGGLRDTEAFF. The CDR3 bases are TGCGCCAGCAGCTTGTGGGGGGGGCTACGCGACACTGAAGCTTTCTTT. Variable domain in full (rest from reference TRBV5-1 and TRBJ1-1): KAGVTQTPRYLIKTRGQQVTLSCSPISGHRSVSWYQQTPGQGLQFLFEYFSETQRNKGNFPGRFSGRQFSNSRSEMNVSTLELGDSALYLCASSLWGGLRDTEAFFGQGTRLTVV.

The chain links TRBV6-1 to TRBJ1-2; D unclear. Germline CDR1 is MNHNS and CDR2 is SASEGT. The CDR3 loop spans 17 amino acids. V was shortened by 0 bases and J by 2 bases, with 16 bases between the two germline ends. The CDR3 region has the DNA TGTGCCAGCAGTGAAGCGCTGGGAAGGACGGGAAACTATGGCTACACCTTC. Amino acid sequence: CASSEALGRTGNYGYTF.

The V and J genes are TRBV7-2 and TRBJ1-6; 10 bases align to TRBD1. Germline CDR1 is SGHTA and CDR2 is FQGNSA. V lost 2 bases to trimming and J lost 8 bases; unmatched junction nucleotides: 6. The CDR3 sequence is 16 residues long. The CDR3 loop is CASSLFPGTGDSPLHF. In DNA form, the CDR3 reads TGTGCCAGCAGCTTATTCCCCGGGACAGGGGATTCACCCCTCCACTTT. Together with reference TRBV7-2 and TRBJ1-6, the CDR3 gives the full variable domain: GAGVSQSPSNKVTEKGKDVELRCDPISGHTALYWYRQSLGQGLEFLIYFQGNSAPDKSGLPSDRFSAERTGGSVSTLTIQRTQQEDSAVYLCASSLFPGTGDSPLHFGNGTRLTVT.

The genes are TRBV6-6 and TRBJ1-4, with D maybe TRBD1 (5 bases). V was cut by 2 bases and J by 0 bases, with 10 bases left in between. Germline CDR1 MNHNY, CDR2 SVGAGI (reference sequence). CDR3 length: 16 residues. DNA of the CDR3: TGTGCCAGCAGTTACGACAGCCCCGCAACTAATGAAAAACTGTTTTTT. Its protein product is CASSYDSPATNEKLFF.

The chain couples TRBV5-1 to TRBJ1-6, with D uncertain. Germline assignment: CDR1 SGHRS and CDR2 YFSETQ. The V end lost 1 base, the J end lost 4 bases, and 6 bases lay between the germline ends. The CDR3 is 14 amino acids. In DNA, the CDR3 is TGCGCCAGCAGCTTGACACAGTATAATTCACCCCTCCACTTT. Protein product: CASSLTQYNSPLHF.

The chain combines TRBV5-1 with TRBJ2-7, with TRBD2 matching 7 bases. CDR3 length: 14 residues. Unmatched junction bases numbered 7, after V lost 1 base and J lost 6 bases. CDR1 and CDR2 (germline): SGHRS, YFSETQ. The CDR3 reads CASSLLASGSEQYF. CDR3 coding DNA: TGCGCCAGCAGCTTGTTGGCTAGCGGTAGCGAGCAGTACTTC.

This clone was found once. This chain links TRBV19 with TRBJ1-4; D is unresolved. Trimming left V 1 base short and J 10 bases short, with 10 bases between. This CDR3 region has 13 residues. The V gene's germline CDR1 is LNHDA and CDR2 SQIVND (reference sequence). CDR3 region: CASSIVQNLKLFF. CDR3 bases: TGTGCCAGTAGTATAGTGCAGAATCTAAAACTGTTTTTT.

The chain links TRBV6-5 to TRBJ2-7; D possibly corresponds to TRBD1 (5 bases). Germline CDR1 MNHEY, CDR2 SVGAGI. V was trimmed by 7 bases and J by 2 bases, leaving 9 bases between them. CDR3 length: 12 residues. The CDR3 DNA reads as TGTGCCAGCAATGCAGGGACCTACGAGCAGTACTTC. Translated: CASNAGTYEQYF.

J is TRBJ1-2 and V is TRBV6-5, with D perhaps TRBD1 (6 bases). This CDR3 region has 13 residues. Trimming removed 7 bases at V and 8 bases at J, with 17 bases between. The germline CDR1 and CDR2 sequences are MNHEY and SVGAGI. CDR3 in DNA: TGTGCCAGCAACTACCGGGGGGGGCAGGGCTACACCTTC. Encoded protein: CASNYRGGQGYTF.

In this sample, this clone turned up a few times. The chain uses TRBV18 and TRBJ1-1, with D possibly being TRBD1 (5 bases). The CDR3 extends over 15 amino acids. CDR1 KGHSH and CDR2 LQKENI come from the germline V gene. V lost 2 bases, J lost 1 base, and 11 bases lay in between. The CDR3 here is CASSPSGSGNTEAFF. Written as DNA, the CDR3 is TGTGCCAGCTCACCATCAGGGTCGGGGAACACTGAAGCTTTCTTT.

The V gene is TRBV5-4, the J gene TRBJ1-2; weak D call: TRBD1 (5 bases). The CDR3 covers 13 residues. Germline loops: CDR1 SGHNT, CDR2 YYREEE (reference sequence). V dropped 3 bases and J dropped 5 bases, with 11 bases sitting between them. CDR3 amino acids: CASSWGDEYGYTF. The CDR3 DNA reads as TGTGCCAGCAGCTGGGGGGACGAATATGGCTACACCTTC.

V is TRBV4-1 and J is TRBJ2-3; TRBD2 matches at 10 bases. CDR1 MGHRA and CDR2 YSYEKL come from the germline V gene. J was trimmed by 4 bases and V by 1 base; bases with no gene match: 2. CDR3 size: 15 residues. CDR3 residues: CASSQVGLASDTQYF. The CDR3 bases are TGCGCCAGCAGCCAAGTGGGACTAGCGTCAGATACGCAGTATTTT.

This clone came up a few times. The chain joins TRBV5-1 to TRBJ1-3, with a possible D match to TRBD1 (5 bases). The CDR3 consists of 17 residues. CDR1 SGHRS and CDR2 YFSETQ come from the germline V gene. The germline V and J ends were trimmed by 4 bases and 0 bases, with 17 bases remaining between them. The CDR3 nucleotides are TGCGCCAGCAGCCAACGACCAGGACACGACTCTGGAAACACCATATATTTT. Residues: CASSQRPGHDSGNTIYF.